The present entry profiles one T cell receptor beta chain with its context. As yet, its antigen is unknown. The sample belongs to a study of cytomegalovirus exposure and HLA in healthy donors. Vbeta (60) and Jbeta (13) primers were used in the PCR. Here immunoSEQ multiplex PCR was the method, and the copy in TCRdb shows in-frame clones only, minus some. The repertoire holds about 190,000 clones, with about 80% as singletons. Study conclusions and caveats: Altogether, 150 to 200 TCR beta chains were recorded as cytomegalovirus-associated.

The CDR3 spans 14 residues. Between the trimmed V and J ends, which lost 1 base and 4 bases, there was a span of 10 bases. Germline V gene lookup returns CDR1 MGHRA and CDR2 YSYEKL. The sample comprised PBMCs. The sequence derives from a woman between 18 and 29 years old in good health and CMV-seropositive. The chain couples TRBV4-1 to TRBJ1-2, with a possible D match to TRBD1 (5 bases). Here the CDR3 reads CASSQVDSLYGYTF. DNA of the CDR3: TGCGCCAGCAGCCAAGTAGACAGCCTCTATGGCTACACCTTC.